This T cell receptor beta chain is from a study of blood T cell repertoires in COVID-19 (dated by TCRdb to 2018 to 2020). Context from the whole study: Collaborator samples came from the United States, Italy and Spain and covered acute and convalescent phases of COVID-19. The prospective study material was composed of cDNA or gDNA derived from T cells, B-cell-depleted T cells, or PBMCs. Deeply sampled blood TCRbeta repertoires from subjects exposed to, actively infected with, or recovered from COVID-19 were included in the dataset. A freely available public database, intended as a resource for researchers studying the immune response to SARS-CoV-2, is where the repertoires were released. Samples were obtained from the ongoing ImmuneRACE study (first 160 participants) and from over 1,000 subjects provided by 6 global collaborators. Sample metadata almost always included a de-identified subject ID, COVID-19 status, age in years and sex. Where HLA class I and class II types were available, the types were taken from metadata supplied by the sample provider, not from assay-based typing.

TCRbeta CDR3 regions were amplified from genomic DNA by means of the immunoSEQ Assay, a bias-controlled multiplex PCR. Processing in the source paper ran as follows. The number of nucleated cells in each sample was estimated from the amplification of reference gene primers within the assay. To quantify the absolute abundance of each unique TCRbeta CDR3 rearrangement, sequence reads were collapsed and filtered. Productive Simpson clonality was computed per sample as the square root of Simpson's diversity index over productive rearrangements. TCRdb carries this immuneACCESS record with in-frame sequences only. Its versions omit some clonotypes, under half of them owing to an unresolved V gene in the studies checked, with the rest unexplained. Clonal size and the V and J genes are those of that table, whereas D and trimming came from the DNA. Present in this sample are 150,000 to 200,000 clones, 80% to 90% of which were seen just once. The ten largest clones represent approximately 10% of the sample.

Its CDR3 holds 15 amino acids, cysteine through phenylalanine. Here the CDR3 DNA is all that survives: 45 bases in frame from base 1. Via the germline V gene, CDR1 is SGHVS and CDR2 FNYEAQ. V lost 2 bases and J lost 5 bases; the stretch between them is 13 bases long. A note on this clone: Its specific antigen is unknown. No much larger clonotype is one base removed from it; base qualities were not supplied.

Overall study results and their limits: The quantity of clinical and demographic metadata differed by source and by participant and was supplied without curation.

The collaborating institutions used their own protocols to collect whole blood in K2EDTA tubes. For TCRbeta analysis, collaborators shipped samples as frozen whole blood, isolated PBMCs, or DNA extracted from either of those sample types. Recombination connected TRBV7-6 to TRBJ1-3; no D gene is confidently identified. The TCR was taken from a human donor in a cohort sampled during active COVID-19. The source material was peripheral blood. The base sequence is TGTGCCAGCAGCTTAAATGCGGGTTCACGAAACACCATATATTTT. Its amino acids are CASSLNAGSRNTIYF. The CDR3 plus the reference TRBV7-6 and TRBJ1-3 genes for the other parts give the full variable domain: GAGVSQSPRYKVTKRGQDVALRCDPISGHVSLYWYRQALGQGPEFLTYFNYEAQQDKSGLPNDRFSAERPEGSISTLTIQRTEQRDSAMYRCASSLNAGSRNTIYFGEGSWLTVV.